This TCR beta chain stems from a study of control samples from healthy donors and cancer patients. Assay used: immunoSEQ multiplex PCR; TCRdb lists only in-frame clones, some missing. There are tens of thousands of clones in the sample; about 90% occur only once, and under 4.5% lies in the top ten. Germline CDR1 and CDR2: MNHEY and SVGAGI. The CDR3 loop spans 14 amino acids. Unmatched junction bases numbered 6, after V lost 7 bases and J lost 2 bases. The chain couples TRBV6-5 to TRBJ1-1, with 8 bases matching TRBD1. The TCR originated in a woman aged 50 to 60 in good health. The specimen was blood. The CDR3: CASTRTGRNTEAFF. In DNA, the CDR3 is TGTGCCAGCACCCGGACAGGGAGAAACACTGAAGCTTTCTTT.